This T cell receptor beta chain was captured in a study of T-cell reconstitution after alpha-beta-depleted transplantation in children. Study-wide results and limits: One year after transplant, T-cell counts and diversity came mostly from newly produced T cells. Reports say that about two months after transplant, the alpha-beta T cells came out of several hundred graft clones that had expanded.

As it was prepared, the TCRbeta library received unique molecular identifiers. One entry per CDR3 protein results from TCRdb running MiXCR on the PCR reads. The data hold hundreds of thousands of distinct CDR3 sequences, with around 13% observed a single time. Per the germline V gene, CDR1 is SGHRS and CDR2 is YFSETQ. CDR3 length equals 17 residues. Trimming cost V 0 bases and J 7 bases; bases outside gene matches: 12. Only a few counts were recorded for this clonotype. Its target is not known. This sample comprised PBMCs, obtained before TCRalphabeta/CD19-depleted stem cell transplant. This chain uses TRBV5-1 with TRBJ2-1, with 8 bases lining up with TRBD2. This clonotype was sampled from a girl aged 2 to 10 with congenital amegakaryocytic thrombocytopenia, due to receive a stem cell transplant. The CDR3 sequence is CASSLVSSGSLDNEQFF. As DNA, the CDR3 is TGCGCCAGCAGCTTGGTATCGAGCGGGAGTCTGGATAATGAGCAGTTCTTC.